This passage covers 28 T cell receptor beta chains from one sample sequenced in a study of control samples from healthy donors and cancer patients. Profiled with immunoSEQ multiplex PCR; TCRdb holds only in-frame clones, not every one. Of roughly 70,000 clones in the sample, 84% were seen once. Material: blood. All receptors come from a man aged 45 to 65 in good health.

The rearrangement links TRBV30 to TRBJ1-2; D call uncertain. Germline CDR1 is GTSNPN and CDR2 is SVGIG (reference sequence). CDR3 length: 12 residues. V dropped 6 bases and J dropped 2 bases, with 10 bases sitting between them. The DNA for the CDR3 is TGTGCCTGTACCGGGCGCAACTATGGCTACACCTTC. Its translation is CACTGRNYGYTF.

V gene TRBV3-1 (or the pseudogene TRBV3-2) combines with J gene TRBJ1-3; D is perhaps TRBD1 (5 bases). The germline CDR1 and CDR2 sequences are LGHDT and YNNKEL (reference sequence). Trimming left V 0 bases short and J 3 bases short, with 9 bases between. The CDR3 is made up of 15 amino acids. CDR3 nucleotide sequence: TGTGCCAGCAGCCAAGAAGGGGTATATGGAAACACCATATATTTT. This gives the protein CASSQEGVYGNTIYF.

The genes are TRBV5-4 and TRBJ2-1; 13 positions agree with TRBD2. Germline V gene sequence: CDR1 SGHNT, CDR2 YYREEE (reference sequence). Unmatched junction bases numbered 5, after V lost 4 bases and J lost 7 bases. This CDR3 has 15 amino acids. CDR3 coding DNA: TGTGCCAGCAGCCTGGAGACTAGCGGGAGGAATGAGCAGTTCTTC. It yields the protein CASSLETSGRNEQFF.

The chain joins TRBV18 to TRBJ1-4, with D perhaps TRBD1 (6 bases). Germline assignment: CDR1 KGHSH and CDR2 LQKENI. This CDR3 is built from 14 residues. V lost 5 bases to trimming and J lost 3 bases, with 10 bases between them. The CDR3 DNA is TGTGCCAGCTCAAACGACAGGCCTAATGAAAAACTGTTTTTT. Translating it yields CASSNDRPNEKLFF.

V and J are TRBV27 and TRBJ2-1; 8 nucleotides agree with TRBD2. Germline CDR1 reads MNHEY; CDR2 reads SMNVEV (reference sequence). The CDR3 loop spans 16 amino acids. After removal of 2 bases from V and 8 bases from J, the junction contained 11 bases not matched to a gene. CDR3 coding DNA: TGTGCCAGCAGTTTAAGGTTACTAGCGGTTTTGGATGAGCAGTTCTTC. As protein: CASSLRLLAVLDEQFF.

V and J are TRBV27 and TRBJ2-5, with unresolved D. Germline-derived CDR1 and CDR2 are MNHEY and SMNVEV (reference sequence). V was cut by 3 bases and J by 7 bases, with 12 bases left in between. This CDR3 contains 13 residues. The chain's CDR3 is CASSFKGSGTQYF. The DNA of the CDR3 is TGTGCCAGCAGTTTTAAGGGTTCTGGGACCCAGTACTTC.

This chain links TRBV30 with TRBJ1-2; 9 nucleotides match TRBD1. Looked up from germline, CDR1 is GTSNPN and CDR2 is SVGIG (reference sequence). This CDR3 region has 16 residues. Unmatched junction bases numbered 15, after V lost 6 bases and J lost 4 bases. The CDR3 sequence: CACILPGTGRIYGYTF. For the CDR3, the DNA is TGTGCCTGTATTCTCCCCGGGACAGGGCGGATCTATGGCTACACCTTC.

The chain has TRBV21-1 and TRBJ2-1; the table gives TRBD2 as D, unverified against the DNA. TRBV21-1 is noted as a pseudogene. The CDR3 is 20 amino acids. Written as DNA, the CDR3 is TGTGCCAGCAGCGGCGGCCCGGGACTAGCTATACCTAAATCCTACAATGAGCAGTTCTTC. Protein sequence: CASSGGPGLAIPKSYNEQFF.

The V call is TRBV6-5, the J call TRBJ1-1; no firm D call. Trimming removed 4 bases from V and 0 bases from J, with 9 bases in between. CDR1 is MNHEY, CDR2 SVGAGI, per germline. CDR3 length equals 14 residues. CDR3 DNA sequence: TGTGCCAGCAGTTCGGCAGGCTTGAACACTGAAGCTTTCTTT. Translated: CASSSAGLNTEAFF.

The chain recombines TRBV12-3 or TRBV12-4 with TRBJ2-3, with D possibly being TRBD2 (5 bases). The CDR3 runs to 13 residues. V shed 7 bases and J shed 1 base, with 9 bases lying between them. This CDR3 reads CASTPRGTDTQYF. CDR3 in DNA: TGTGCCAGCACCCCGAGGGGCACAGATACGCAGTATTTT.

The V call is TRBV7-6, the J call TRBJ1-4; TRBD1 might be the D (6 bases). The CDR3 totals 18 residues. The V gene lost 1 base and the J gene lost 3 bases, with 18 bases spanning the gap. The germline V gene encodes CDR1 SGHVS and CDR2 FNYEAQ. The CDR3 here is CASSLDGGGGEANEKLFF. CDR3 DNA: TGTGCCAGCAGCTTAGATGGTGGGGGCGGGGAAGCTAATGAAAAACTGTTTTTT.

This clone has only a few counts. The chain uses TRBV7-2 and TRBJ2-7; tentatively, D is TRBD2 (6 bases). V was pared by 5 bases and J by 7 bases, with 18 bases between. The length of the CDR3 is 14 residues. Germline V CDR1 and CDR2: SGHTA, FQGNSA. CDR3 residues: CASSPPGLGGEQYF. The CDR3 nucleotides are TGTGCCAGCAGCCCACCGGGACTGGGCGGTGAGCAGTACTTC.

The chain couples TRBV7-3 to TRBJ2-1; D is perhaps TRBD2 (5 bases). CDR1 is SGHTA, CDR2 FQGTGA, per germline. CDR3 length equals 17 residues. Trimming stripped 1 base from V and 9 bases from J, with 22 bases between. Here the CDR3 reads CASSLNPRRGREGEQFF. As DNA, the CDR3 is TGTGCCAGCAGCTTAAACCCCCGTCGAGGGAGAGAGGGTGAGCAGTTCTTC.

The chain carries TRBV2 and TRBJ2-7, with unresolved D. Germline V gene sequence: CDR1 SNHLY, CDR2 FYNNEI. Trimming took 5 bases from V and 3 from J, leaving 20 bases between them. CDR3 size: 16 residues. CDR3: CASSNPRILKDYEQYF. The CDR3 DNA reads as TGTGCCAGCAGTAATCCTCGAATCCTAAAGGACTACGAGCAGTACTTC.

This clone turned up a few times. V usage is TRBV6-1 and J usage is TRBJ2-2; 7 nucleotides agree with TRBD1. CDR3 length equals 16 residues. Germline V lookup: CDR1 MNHNS, CDR2 SASEGT. Trimming took 6 bases from V and 1 from J; bases not matched to a gene: 8. Written as DNA, the CDR3 is TGTGCCAGCAGGGAACTACAGGGGAGGAACACCGGGGAGCTGTTTTTT. It yields the protein CASRELQGRNTGELFF.

The CDR3 DNA reads TGCGCCAGCAGCTGGGGGAACACTGAAGCTTTCTTT. It codes for CASSWGNTEAFF. V usage is TRBV5-1 and J usage is TRBJ1-1, with no clear D. The CDR3 spans 12 residues. Germline CDR1 reads SGHRS; CDR2 reads YFSETQ. The V and J ends lost 3 bases and 1 base respectively, with 4 bases between them.

The J gene is TRBJ2-4, the V gene TRBV7-2, with TRBD1 identical over 10 bases. The CDR3 is 16 amino acids. J was trimmed by 5 bases and V by 5 bases; bases with no gene match: 9. Germline V CDR1 and CDR2: SGHTA, FQGNSA. For the CDR3, the DNA is TGTGCCAGCAGCCGCGGATCGACAGGGGGCGAAAACATTCAGTACTTC. Translating gives CASSRGSTGGENIQYF.

The chain employs TRBV6-5 and TRBJ2-7, with D possibly matching TRBD2 (5 bases). The CDR3 has 13 amino acids. V was clipped by 2 bases and J by 11 bases, with 16 bases between them. From germline, CDR1 is MNHEY and CDR2 SVGAGI. The CDR3 coding sequence is TGTGCCAGCAGTTACGGCTACCGGGGTGGGAAGTACTTC. This codes for CASSYGYRGGKYF.

The chain links TRBV9 to TRBJ2-7, with TRBD2 matching 8 bases. Unmatched junction bases numbered 6, after V lost 0 bases and J lost 4 bases. Germline-derived CDR1 and CDR2 are SGDLS and YYNGEE. The CDR3 covers 15 residues. DNA for the CDR3: TGTGCCAGCAGCGTAGCGGCAGCGGGAGATTACGAGCAGTACTTC. It codes for CASSVAAAGDYEQYF.

Only one count was recorded for this clone. CDR3 coding DNA: TGTGCCAGCAGCCCCGGGGGGGGGCAGGCCACTGAAGCTTTCTTT. Translation gives CASSPGGGQATEAFF. J is TRBJ1-1 and V is TRBV4-2; a weak D match, TRBD1 (6 bases). Germline V CDR1 and CDR2: LGHNA, YNFKEQ. V lost 4 bases and J lost 4, with 16 bases in between. The length of the CDR3 is 15 residues.

V gene TRBV11-2 combines with J gene TRBJ1-2; D is ambiguous. From germline, CDR1 is SGHAT and CDR2 FQNNGV. This CDR3 region has 14 residues. The ends were cut back, 1 base at V and 0 bases at J, with 6 bases in the middle. This chain's CDR3 is CASSLGSANYGYTF. CDR3 coding DNA: TGTGCCAGCAGCTTAGGCTCAGCTAACTATGGCTACACCTTC. Together with reference TRBV11-2 and TRBJ1-2, the CDR3 gives the full variable domain: EAGVAQSPRYKIIEKRQSVAFWCNPISGHATLYWYQQILGQGPKLLIQFQNNGVVDDSQLPKDRFSAERLKGVDSTLKIQPAKLEDSAVYLCASSLGSANYGYTFGSGTRLTVV.

The table lists this clone with a count of one. The rearrangement joins TRBV5-1 to TRBJ2-3; 7 nucleotides match TRBD2. The germline V gene encodes CDR1 SGHRS and CDR2 YFSETQ. V lost 0 bases and J lost 4; bases outside the gene matches: 5. The CDR3 is made up of 15 amino acids. The CDR3: CASSLDGGSADTQYF. CDR3 in DNA: TGCGCCAGCAGCTTGGATGGCGGGAGTGCAGATACGCAGTATTTT.

The chain combines TRBV9 with TRBJ2-7, with a possible D match to TRBD1 (6 bases). Germline V lookup: CDR1 SGDLS, CDR2 YYNGEE. Between the trimmed V and J ends, which lost 4 bases and 6 bases, there was a span of 20 bases. The CDR3 consists of 15 residues. CDR3 residues: CASSPTLGARPEQYF. The CDR3 DNA reads TGTGCCAGCAGCCCTACCCTGGGGGCGCGTCCCGAGCAGTACTTC.

The V gene is TRBV9, the J gene TRBJ2-3, with a weak D call TRBD1 (5 bases). The CDR3 is made up of 15 amino acids. Germline CDR1 is SGDLS and CDR2 is YYNGEE. The V end lost 0 bases, the J end lost 2 bases, and 10 bases lay between the germline ends. CDR3 nucleotides: TGTGCCAGCAGCGTAGTAGGGGTTGACACAGATACGCAGTATTTT. Its protein product is CASSVVGVDTDTQYF.

This clone appeared once. V is TRBV28 and J is TRBJ1-2; 11 nucleotides agree with TRBD1. The CDR3 is 15 amino acids. V lost 8 bases to trimming and J lost 5 bases; unmatched junction nucleotides: 10. Germline V gene data show CDR1 as MDHEN and CDR2 as SYDVKM. The CDR3 loop is CASHTGTGGFYGYTF. In nucleotides, the CDR3 is TGTGCCAGCCACACCGGGACAGGGGGTTTTTATGGCTACACCTTC.

This chain connects TRBV6-1 to TRBJ2-2, with 7 bases that match TRBD2. This CDR3 is 15 amino acids long. V was clipped by 0 bases and J by 7 bases; unmatched bases: 5. From germline, CDR1 is MNHNS and CDR2 SASEGT. DNA of the CDR3: TGTGCCAGCAGTGAAGCCCCGGGGAGGGGCGGGGAGCTGTTTTTT. Its translation is CASSEAPGRGGELFF.

The CDR3: CATSDPGLRGYTF. The CDR3 bases are TGTGCCACCAGTGATCCAGGGCTGCGCGGCTACACCTTC. V is TRBV24-1 and J is TRBJ1-2; TRBD1 might be the D (5 bases). Germline V CDR1 and CDR2: KGHDR, SFDVKD. V was trimmed by 3 bases and J by 8 bases, leaving 12 bases between them. This CDR3 is built from 13 residues.

This chain joins TRBV6-6 and TRBJ2-3; TRBD1 matches 9 bases. The CDR3 totals 15 residues. V lost 6 bases and J lost 5; bases outside the gene matches: 9. CDR1 is MNHNY and CDR2 is SVGAGI in the germline V gene (reference sequence). The CDR3 sequence: CASSSGTGREDTQYF. The CDR3 DNA sequence: TGTGCCAGCAGCTCCGGGACAGGGAGGGAAGATACGCAGTATTTT.